This T cell receptor beta chain stems from a study of blood T cells in healthy people across ages. Broader study findings: Possibly, changes in expanded clonotypes were confounded because donor CMV status was unknown.

The CDR3 contains 16 residues. After removal of 3 bases from V and 2 bases from J, the junction contained 6 bases not matched to a gene. Germline V CDR1 and CDR2: MRHNA, SNTAGT. Primers used in a second PCR of roughly 6 to 11 cycles were a sample-barcoded 5' primer and a J-beta primer mix. Each CDR3 protein gets one entry after TCRdb re-called the 5' RACE reads with MiXCR. The sample lists 900,000 to 950,000 distinct CDR3 sequences; 25% to 30% were seen once. By proportion, this clonotype is medium-sized. Its specificity is unknown. The data were also submitted as part of a second study, on T cells of mothers and their children. According to that study: Thymic selection molds TCR recombination output in much the same way for related pairs as for unrelated pairs.

Sequencing was carried out using blood. The V gene is TRBV6-4, the J gene TRBJ2-1, with 8 nucleotides matching TRBD2. The TCR comes from a woman between 40 and 55 years old in good health. The CDR3 loop reads CASSDGGGGTYNEQFF. The CDR3 nucleotides read TGTGCCAGCAGTGATGGTGGCGGGGGGACCTACAATGAGCAGTTCTTC.